A single sample is the source of the 7 T cell receptor beta chains below, sequenced in a study of beta chain features in type 1 diabetes. What was sequenced were expressed TCRB transcripts, since all of the isolated RNA had been reverse transcribed. Sequencing was performed with immunoSEQ multiplex PCR; in TCRdb, only in-frame clones are kept and a portion is missing. The sample shows around 400,000 clones, around 12% of them seen only once. Sequencing was performed on naive CD4+ T cells from blood. These receptors originate from a man between 18 and 35 years old in good health.

In this sample, this clone turned up a few times. The V call is TRBV5-1, the J call TRBJ2-7, with D hard to call. Looked up from germline, CDR1 is SGHRS and CDR2 is YFSETQ. The germline V and J ends were trimmed by 3 bases and 1 base, with 11 bases remaining between them. The CDR3 has 14 residues. The CDR3 region is CASSYEARSYEQYF. The CDR3 nucleotides read TGCGCCAGCAGCTACGAAGCAAGATCCTACGAGCAGTACTTC.

The table lists this clone with a few counts. V usage is TRBV7-2 and J usage is TRBJ2-5; 9 bases agree with TRBD1. The ends lost 4 bases at V and 3 bases at J; junction bases unmatched: 3. The germline CDR1 and CDR2 sequences are SGHTA and FQGNSA. The CDR3 totals 14 residues. The CDR3 spells CASSSRDREETQYF. The DNA for the CDR3 is TGTGCCAGCAGCTCCCGGGACAGGGAAGAGACCCAGTACTTC.

This chain links TRBV7-2 with TRBJ1-4; D not certain. Trimming pared 2 bases from V and 3 bases from J, leaving 7 bases between. This CDR3 spans 14 amino acids. Germline V gene sequence: CDR1 SGHTA, CDR2 FQGNSA. CDR3 in amino acids: CASSLQAPNEKLFF. CDR3 nucleotides: TGTGCCAGCAGCTTACAGGCGCCTAATGAAAAACTGTTTTTT.

J is TRBJ2-7 and V is TRBV28; D may be TRBD2 (7 bases). V was shortened by 5 bases and J by 4 bases, with 15 bases between the two germline ends. Germline-derived CDR1 and CDR2 are MDHEN and SYDVKM. The CDR3 is 14 amino acids. CDR3 DNA: TGTGCCAGCAGTGTCGGGGGGCCGAATTACGAGCAGTACTTC. Its protein product is CASSVGGPNYEQYF.

This clone was picked up a small number of times. The chain employs TRBV5-4 and TRBJ2-1, with 11 bases fitting TRBD2. Germline trimming cut 2 bases from V and 2 bases from J; bases unmatched to any gene: 9. There are 18 residues in the CDR3. Germline loops: CDR1 SGHNT, CDR2 YYREEE (reference sequence). The CDR3 protein is CASSFTGTSGNPYNEQFF. CDR3 in DNA: TGTGCCAGCAGCTTTACGGGGACTAGCGGAAATCCCTACAATGAGCAGTTCTTC. The full variable domain, its missing parts supplied by reference TRBV5-4 and TRBJ2-1, is ETGVTQSPTHLIKTRGQQVTLRCSSQSGHNTVSWYQQALGQGPQFIFQYYREEENGRGNFPPRFSGLQFPNYSSELNVNALELDDSALYLCASSFTGTSGNPYNEQFFGPGTRLTVL.

In its sample, this clone was seen a few times. The V and J genes are TRBV5-6 and TRBJ1-5; 7 positions match TRBD1. Germline-derived CDR1 and CDR2 are SGHDT and YYEEEE. Trimming cost V 3 bases and J 4 bases; bases outside gene matches: 4. There are 14 residues in the CDR3. CDR3 protein: CASSSTGVNQPQHF. The CDR3 DNA sequence: TGTGCCAGCAGCTCCACAGGGGTAAATCAGCCCCAGCATTTT.

In this sample, this clone turned up a few times. V usage is TRBV25-1 and J usage is TRBJ2-2, with unresolved D. Germline CDR1 MGHDK, CDR2 SYGVNS. The CDR3 contains 13 residues. Between the trimmed V and J ends, which lost 5 bases and 4 bases, there was a span of 8 bases. The CDR3 DNA follows: TGTGCCAGCAGTCGCCCGGGCACCGGGGAGCTGTTTTTT. It is translated as CASSRPGTGELFF.